One and the same sample provided the 29 T cell receptor beta chains below, sequenced in a study of CD8+ T cells in alopecia areata listed by TCRdb under 2018. Library construction relied on the immunoSEQ multiplex PCR assay. For TCR sequencing, RNA was extracted from every sample and reverse transcribed into cDNA to serve as template. TCRdb took over this immuneACCESS table, retaining in-frame rearrangements with V and J assigned. Such tables are incomplete; in checked studies, under half of the missing clones stem from an unresolved V gene, and the remainder is unexplained. The sample records 150,000 to 200,000 clones, around 57% of which are singletons. About 4.5% of the sample belongs to the ten largest clones. Sequencing was done on a sample of CD4+ T cells sorted from blood. The receptors derive from a human donor in good health.

This sequence joins TRBV5-1 and TRBJ2-3; unclear D gene. Trimming shortened V by 3 bases and J by 1 base, and 9 bases separated the two germline ends. The CDR3 covers 14 residues. Germline V gives CDR1 SGHRS, CDR2 YFSETQ. Here the CDR3 DNA reads TGCGCCAGCAGCTCCCGGTCCGGCACAGATACGCAGTATTTT. It encodes CASSSRSGTDTQYF.

This clone has just a few counts. The sample holds other DNA sequences that translate to the same CDR3. The chain uses TRBV29-1 and TRBJ2-7; D is uncertain. The germline V gene encodes CDR1 SQVTM and CDR2 ANQGSEA. The CDR3 extends over 12 amino acids. V lost 4 bases and J 5 bases, leaving 12 bases between the germline ends. The CDR3 coding sequence is TGCAGCGTTGTTGGCCACGGCGACGAGCAGTACTTC. Translated: CSVVGHGDEQYF.

This chain joins TRBV18 and TRBJ2-7, with TRBD1 matching over 9 bases. Per the germline V gene, CDR1 is KGHSH and CDR2 is LQKENI. V shed 8 bases, J shed 5 bases, and the junction held 4 bases outside the gene matches. This CDR3 comprises 12 residues. CDR3 residues: CASRGQGDEQYF. CDR3 DNA: TGTGCCAGCCGGGGACAGGGCGACGAGCAGTACTTC.

The chain employs TRBV20-1 and TRBJ1-2; D is undetermined. CDR1 is DFQATT and CDR2 is SNEGSKA in the germline V gene (reference sequence). Trimming removed 0 bases from V and 7 bases from J, with 6 bases in between. This CDR3 comprises 11 residues. CDR3 amino acids: CSARDMLGYTF. DNA of the CDR3: TGCAGTGCTAGAGACATGCTTGGCTACACCTTC.

The chain employs TRBV14 and TRBJ1-1; a possible D gene is TRBD1 (6 bases). V was cut by 5 bases and J by 3 bases, with 10 bases left in between. The CDR3 runs 13 residues. CDR1 and CDR2 (germline): SGHDN, FVKESK. The CDR3 region is CASSEQGYTEAFF. The DNA for the CDR3 is TGTGCCAGCAGCGAACAGGGCTACACTGAAGCTTTCTTT.

This rearrangement joins TRBV19 to TRBJ2-2; 8 bases are shared with TRBD1. The CDR3 runs to 14 residues. In germline, CDR1 is LNHDA, CDR2 SQIVND (reference sequence). Trimming removed 7 bases from V and 3 bases from J; junction bases left unmatched: 4. CDR3 amino acids: CASKNRGDTGELFF. The CDR3 DNA reads TGTGCCAGTAAAAACAGGGGGGACACCGGGGAGCTGTTTTTT. Based on the CDR3 plus reference TRBV19 and TRBJ2-2, the full variable domain is DGGITQSPKYLFRKEGQNVTLSCEQNLNHDAMYWYRQDPGQGLRLIYYSQIVNDFQKGDIAEGYSVSREKKESFPLTVTSAQKNPTAFYLCASKNRGDTGELFFGEGSRLTVL.

Only one count was recorded for this clone. V usage is TRBV25-1 and J usage is TRBJ1-2; no firm D call. V dropped 4 bases and J dropped 8 bases, with 8 bases sitting between them. The CDR3 covers 11 residues. Germline V gene data show CDR1 as MGHDK and CDR2 as SYGVNS. CDR3 DNA sequence: TGTGCCAGCAGTGCCGTTTACGGCTACACCTTC. Translated: CASSAVYGYTF.

This chain connects TRBV25-1 to TRBJ1-4, with D unclear. Trimming left V 2 bases short and J 6 bases short, with 16 bases between. This CDR3 region has 16 residues. Germline CDR1 reads MGHDK; CDR2 reads SYGVNS. CDR3 sequence reads: CASSEGRTLSYEKLFF. The DNA of the CDR3 is TGTGCCAGCAGTGAAGGTCGAACCCTGAGTTATGAAAAACTGTTTTTT.

The rearrangement uses TRBV9 and TRBJ2-3, with 8 positions matching TRBD1. This CDR3 is built from 15 residues. J was trimmed by 4 bases and V by 4 bases; bases with no gene match: 8. The germline CDR1 and CDR2 sequences are SGDLS and YYNGEE. The CDR3 DNA follows: TGTGCCAGCAGCCCCTGGACAGGGATCCCAGATACGCAGTATTTT. Amino acids: CASSPWTGIPDTQYF.

This chain links TRBV28 with TRBJ2-5; D perhaps matches TRBD1 (6 bases). V was shortened by 6 bases and J by 5 bases, with 16 bases between the two germline ends. CDR3 length: 14 residues. The germline gives CDR1 MDHEN, CDR2 SYDVKM. CDR3 in amino acids: CASSLMPGVETQYF. CDR3 coding DNA: TGTGCCAGCAGCCTCATGCCAGGGGTGGAGACCCAGTACTTC.

The chain recombines TRBV2 with TRBJ1-5; D is possibly TRBD1 (5 bases). This CDR3 comprises 15 residues. The germline V gene encodes CDR1 SNHLY and CDR2 FYNNEI. V was cut by 4 bases and J by 3 bases, with 13 bases left in between. The CDR3 nucleotides read TGTGCCAGCAGTGTAGCCAGGGCGTCCAATCAGCCCCAGCATTTT. Its protein product is CASSVARASNQPQHF.

The J gene is TRBJ1-2, the V gene TRBV6-6, with D possibly matching TRBD1 (5 bases). V shed 6 bases and J shed 8 bases, with 13 bases lying between them. The CDR3 extends over 12 amino acids. The germline CDR1 and CDR2 sequences are MNHNY and SVGAGI (reference sequence). The CDR3 loop is CASRTERAGYTF. As DNA, the CDR3 is TGTGCCAGCAGGACAGAACGGGCAGGCTACACCTTC.

V is TRBV30 and J is TRBJ1-2; D is uncertain. This CDR3 is built from 14 residues. Between the trimmed V and J ends, which lost 0 bases and 2 bases, there was a span of 10 bases. CDR1 and CDR2 (germline): GTSNPN, SVGIG (reference sequence). The CDR3 protein is CAWSVTGINYGYTF. The CDR3, as DNA: TGTGCCTGGAGTGTAACGGGTATCAACTATGGCTACACCTTC. The full variable domain, completed using reference TRBV30 and TRBJ1-2, is SQTIHQWPATLVQPVGSPLSLECTVEGTSNPNLYWYRQAAGRGLQLLFYSVGIGQISSEVPQNLSASRPQDRQFILSSKKLLLSDSGFYLCAWSVTGINYGYTFGSGTRLTVV.

The CDR3 region is CAWRKSGREIGAFF. In DNA, the CDR3 is TGTGCCTGGAGAAAATCGGGAAGGGAGATCGGAGCTTTCTTT. The genes are TRBV30 and TRBJ1-1; the D is unclear. V lost 3 bases and J lost 10, with 21 bases in between. This CDR3 contains 14 residues. The germline V gene encodes CDR1 GTSNPN and CDR2 SVGIG (reference sequence).

This clone was seen a handful of times. The J gene is TRBJ1-1, the V gene TRBV5-1; D gene uncertain. The V and J ends lost 0 bases and 3 bases respectively, with 12 bases between them. The germline CDR1 and CDR2 sequences are SGHRS and YFSETQ. This CDR3 is 15 amino acids long. The CDR3 DNA follows: TGCGCCAGCAGCTTGGTAGCAGGCTCCTACACTGAAGCTTTCTTT. Amino acids: CASSLVAGSYTEAFF.

This clone was detected a few times. The gene calls are TRBV4-2 and TRBJ1-5; D is unresolved. Per germline, CDR1 LGHNA and CDR2 YNFKEQ. V was shortened by 0 bases and J by 3 bases, with 9 bases between the two germline ends. CDR3 length: 15 amino acids. CDR3 amino acids: CASSQDKVNNQPQHF. The CDR3 DNA is TGTGCCAGCAGCCAAGATAAGGTCAACAATCAGCCCCAGCATTTT.

This clone rates as medium-sized. This chain joins TRBV7-2 and TRBJ1-4, with 9 bases aligning to TRBD1. In germline, CDR1 is SGHTA, CDR2 FQGNSA. The V and J ends lost 5 bases and 5 bases, in that order; junction bases with no gene match: 3. The CDR3 runs to 14 residues. CDR3 amino acids: CASSRQGGNEKLFF. For the CDR3, the DNA is TGTGCCAGCAGCCGACAGGGGGGAAATGAAAAACTGTTTTTT. Together with reference TRBV7-2 and TRBJ1-4, the CDR3 gives the full variable domain: GAGVSQSPSNKVTEKGKDVELRCDPISGHTALYWYRQSLGQGLEFLIYFQGNSAPDKSGLPSDRFSAERTGGSVSTLTIQRTQQEDSAVYLCASSRQGGNEKLFFGSGTQLSVL.

CDR3 sequence: CASSQDQVMAGELFF. The DNA of the CDR3 is TGCGCCAGCAGCCAAGATCAGGTGATGGCCGGGGAGCTGTTTTTT. The J gene is TRBJ2-2, the V gene TRBV4-1; D gene ambiguous. The germline CDR1 and CDR2 sequences are MGHRA and YSYEKL. The CDR3 is made up of 15 amino acids. The V gene lost 0 bases and the J gene lost 6 bases, with 11 bases spanning the gap.

The genes are TRBV7-2 and TRBJ1-5; D uncertain. CDR1 is SGHTA and CDR2 is FQGNSA in the germline V gene. This CDR3 contains 16 residues. Deletions cut 4 bases from V and 2 bases from J, with 15 bases between. This chain's CDR3 is CASSSRSSSGNQPQHF. CDR3 DNA sequence: TGTGCCAGCAGCTCACGATCTTCTTCTGGCAATCAGCCCCAGCATTTT. Together with reference TRBV7-2 and TRBJ1-5, the CDR3 gives the full variable domain: GAGVSQSPSNKVTEKGKDVELRCDPISGHTALYWYRQSLGQGLEFLIYFQGNSAPDKSGLPSDRFSAERTGGSVSTLTIQRTQQEDSAVYLCASSSRSSSGNQPQHFGDGTRLSIL.

V usage is TRBV6-6 and J usage is TRBJ2-7, with D uncertain. The germline V and J ends were trimmed by 2 bases and 6 bases, with 17 bases remaining between them. The germline V gene encodes CDR1 MNHNY and CDR2 SVGAGI (reference sequence). The CDR3 covers 15 residues. The CDR3 coding sequence is TGTGCCAGCAGTTACCTCGGCGCCATACCGGGCGAGCAGTACTTC. Translated: CASSYLGAIPGEQYF.

The CDR3 loop is CASSLRTGPNQPQHF. CDR3 coding DNA: TGTGCCAGCTCACTTAGGACAGGGCCCAATCAGCCCCAGCATTTT. The chain is built from TRBV18 and TRBJ1-5; 8 positions match TRBD1. Germline V gene sequence: CDR1 KGHSH, CDR2 LQKENI. V lost 4 bases, J lost 3 bases, and 5 bases stayed unmatched. The CDR3 contains 15 residues.

This sequence joins TRBV30 and TRBJ2-3; TRBD2 agrees at 7 bases. V lost 8 bases, J lost 2 bases, and 13 bases stayed unmatched. CDR3 length: 15 amino acids. CDR1 GTSNPN and CDR2 SVGIG come from the germline V gene (reference sequence). CDR3 loop: CALSGTGGFTDTQYF. DNA of the CDR3: TGTGCCCTGAGCGGGACTGGGGGTTTCACAGATACGCAGTATTTT. Supplemented by reference TRBV30 and TRBJ2-3, the full variable domain reads SQTIHQWPATLVQPVGSPLSLECTVEGTSNPNLYWYRQAAGRGLQLLFYSVGIGQISSEVPQNLSASRPQDRQFILSSKKLLLSDSGFYLCALSGTGGFTDTQYFGPGTRLTVL.

In this sample, this clone turned up a few times. The chain is built from TRBV6-5 and TRBJ1-1, with TRBD1 matching over 8 bases. The CDR3 has 15 residues. Germline CDR1 is MNHEY and CDR2 is SVGAGI. Losses at the gene ends were 5 bases for V and 4 bases for J; bases not matched to a gene: 9. CDR3 residues: CASSTIRGQGTEAFF. Here the CDR3 DNA reads TGTGCCAGCAGTACTATCCGAGGACAGGGCACTGAAGCTTTCTTT.

CDR3 protein: CASKEAGVTGELFF. The CDR3 nucleotides are TGCGCCAGCAAAGAGGCGGGAGTCACCGGGGAGCTGTTTTTT. V and J are TRBV5-1 and TRBJ2-2; 7 bases agree with TRBD2. Germline CDR1 reads SGHRS; CDR2 reads YFSETQ. This CDR3 comprises 14 residues. J lost 4 bases, V lost 6 bases, and 6 bases had no gene match.

The sample holds a few counts of this clone. The same CDR3 is also encoded by other DNA sequences in this sample. The rearrangement links TRBV5-1 to TRBJ2-3; D not resolved. In germline, CDR1 is SGHRS, CDR2 YFSETQ. V was pared by 2 bases and J by 4 bases, with 2 bases between. CDR3 length equals 11 residues. As DNA, the CDR3 is TGCGCCAGCAGCTTAGCAGATACGCAGTATTTT. This sequence encodes CASSLADTQYF.

The chain carries TRBV15 and TRBJ2-3; D assignment may be TRBD1 or TRBD2 (5 bases each). V was pared by 1 base and J by 5 bases, with 10 bases between. CDR1 and CDR2 (germline): LNHNV, YYDKDF (reference sequence). The CDR3 is 14 amino acids. Here the CDR3 DNA reads TGTGCCACCAGCAGAGTGCAGGGAGTAGATACGCAGTATTTT. As protein: CATSRVQGVDTQYF.

This clone was recorded only once. The chain uses TRBV4-1 and TRBJ1-5; D ambiguous. Trimming pared 4 bases from V and 5 bases from J, leaving 12 bases between. This CDR3 is built from 14 residues. Germline CDR1 MGHRA, CDR2 YSYEKL. The CDR3 sequence: CASSLGLLDQPQHF. CDR3 coding DNA: TGCGCCAGCAGCCTGGGCCTACTCGATCAGCCCCAGCATTTT.

This clone was detected only once. V gene TRBV9 combines with J gene TRBJ1-1; D unresolved. CDR3 size: 14 residues. Germline V gene lookup returns CDR1 SGDLS and CDR2 YYNGEE. Trimming removed 0 bases at V and 1 base at J, with 7 bases between. The CDR3 DNA reads as TGTGCCAGCAGCGTAGCGGTCGGGAACACTGAAGCTTTCTTT. Encoded protein: CASSVAVGNTEAFF.

The chain carries TRBV29-1 and TRBJ1-1; tentative D call: TRBD1 (6 bases). Germline-derived CDR1 and CDR2 are SQVTM and ANQGSEA. Trimming took off 6 bases at V and 1 base at J, with 9 bases between the two ends. The CDR3 has 12 residues. The CDR3 bases are TGCAGCGTCCCGACAGGGAACACTGAAGCTTTCTTT. Protein sequence: CSVPTGNTEAFF.